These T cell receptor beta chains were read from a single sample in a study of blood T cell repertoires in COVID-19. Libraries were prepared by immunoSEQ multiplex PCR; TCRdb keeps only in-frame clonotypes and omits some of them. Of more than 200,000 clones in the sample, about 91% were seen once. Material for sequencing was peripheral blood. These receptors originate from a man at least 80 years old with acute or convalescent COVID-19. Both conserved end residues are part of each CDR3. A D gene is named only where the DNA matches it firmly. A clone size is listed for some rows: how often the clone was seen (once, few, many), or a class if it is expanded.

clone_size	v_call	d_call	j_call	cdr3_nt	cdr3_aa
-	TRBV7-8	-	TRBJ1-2	TGTGCCAGCAGCTTAGCTACAGGGAGAGGCTACACCTTC	CASSLATGRGYTF
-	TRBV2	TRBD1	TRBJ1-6	TGTGCCAGCACCAAAGGGAGGCAGGGGGCGTTTAATTCACCCCTCCACTTT	CASTKGRQGAFNSPLHF
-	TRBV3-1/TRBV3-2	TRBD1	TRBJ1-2	TGTGCCAGCAGTCAACAGGGGGTTGGGTATGGCTACACCTTC	CASSQQGVGYGYTF
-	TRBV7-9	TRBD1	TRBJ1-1	TGTGCCAGCAGCTCAGGACAGGACCACACTGAAGCTTTCTTT	CASSSGQDHTEAFF
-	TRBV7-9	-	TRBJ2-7	TGTGCCAGCAGCTCCGACACCTACGAGCAGTACTTC	CASSSDTYEQYF
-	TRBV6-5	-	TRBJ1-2	TGTGCCAGCAGCTCCCCGACACAGGCATACTATGGCTACACCTTC	CASSSPTQAYYGYTF
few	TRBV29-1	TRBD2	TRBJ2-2	TGCAGCGTTCGGACTAGCGGGAGCAACACCGGGGAGCTGTTTTTT	CSVRTSGSNTGELFF
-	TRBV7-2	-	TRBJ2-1	TGTGCCAGCAGCACGAGCTCCTACAATGAGCAGTTCTTC	CASSTSSYNEQFF
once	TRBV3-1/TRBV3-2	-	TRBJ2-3	TGTGCCAGCAGCCAAGGGGCCTCAGATACGCAGTATTTT	CASSQGASDTQYF
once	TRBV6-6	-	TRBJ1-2	TGTGCCAGCAGTCCCGACAGGACCTATGGCTACACCTTC	CASSPDRTYGYTF
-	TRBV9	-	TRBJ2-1	TGTGCCAGCAGTTACGCGGGGGCCCTTCCCTACAATGAGCAGTTCTTC	CASSYAGALPYNEQFF
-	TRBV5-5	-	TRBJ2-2	TGTGCCAGCAGCCCCCCTTTAGGGGAATCCACCGGGGAGCTGTTTTTT	CASSPPLGESTGELFF
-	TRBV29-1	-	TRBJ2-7	TGCAGCGTTGAAGATGCGGGGCCGCTGACCTACGAGCAGTACTTC	CSVEDAGPLTYEQYF
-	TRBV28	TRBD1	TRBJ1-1	TGTGCCAGCAGCGAGGGGGCACGGACTGAAGCTTTCTTT	CASSEGARTEAFF
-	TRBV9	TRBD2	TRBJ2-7	TGTGCCAGCAGCGTTTCGGCCAGCGGGAACTCCTACGAGCAGTACTTC	CASSVSASGNSYEQYF
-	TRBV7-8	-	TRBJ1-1	TGTGCCAGCAGCCCAGGGTTAGAACACACTGAAGCTTTCTTT	CASSPGLEHTEAFF
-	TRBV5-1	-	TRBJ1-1	TGCGCCAGCAGCTTGAGTGGCAACGCAGGCAGGGGCACTGAAGCTTTCTTT	CASSLSGNAGRGTEAFF
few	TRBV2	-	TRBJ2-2	TGTGCCAGCACCCCCTATCCCGCGAACACCGGGGAGCTGTTTTTT	CASTPYPANTGELFF
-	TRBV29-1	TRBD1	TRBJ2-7	TGCAGCGTTGAAAGGGACAGGCAAGAGCAGTACTTC	CSVERDRQEQYF
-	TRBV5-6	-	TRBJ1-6	TGTGCCAGCAGCTTGGGGGGACAAACTTCACCCCTCCACTTT	CASSLGGQTSPLHF